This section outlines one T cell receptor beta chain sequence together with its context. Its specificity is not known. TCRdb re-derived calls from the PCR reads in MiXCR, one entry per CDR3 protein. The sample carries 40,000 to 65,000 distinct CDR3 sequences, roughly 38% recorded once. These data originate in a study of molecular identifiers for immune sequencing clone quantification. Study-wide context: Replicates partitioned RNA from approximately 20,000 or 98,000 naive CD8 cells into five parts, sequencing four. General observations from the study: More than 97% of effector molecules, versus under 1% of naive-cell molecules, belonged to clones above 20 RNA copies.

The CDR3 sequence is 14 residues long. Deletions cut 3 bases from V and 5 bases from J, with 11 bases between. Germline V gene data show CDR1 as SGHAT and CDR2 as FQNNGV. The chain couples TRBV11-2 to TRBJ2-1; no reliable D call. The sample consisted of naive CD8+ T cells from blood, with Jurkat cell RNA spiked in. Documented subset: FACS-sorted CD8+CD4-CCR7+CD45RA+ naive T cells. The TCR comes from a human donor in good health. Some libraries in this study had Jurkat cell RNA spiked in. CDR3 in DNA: TGTGCCAGCAGCTTTTCGGTAGAGAACAATGAGCAGTTCTTC. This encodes CASSFSVENNEQFF.